The table lists the clone carrying this T cell receptor (beta chain) with a few counts. The antigen is undetermined. There were TCR beta CDR3 regions amplified from RNA transcripts. Initially, a first-round RT-PCR of the TCR CDR3 employed the HTBI primer set. One entry per CDR3 protein results from TCRdb running MiXCR on the multiplex PCR reads. In the table there are about 700,000 distinct CDR3 sequences, 14% of which are singletons. The hyperthyroidism patients had all been newly diagnosed, and their disease duration was under 2 months. Their ages ranged from 18 to 65 years. The data derive from a study of T cells in Graves' hyperthyroidism and ophthalmopathy. V shed 3 bases, J shed 3 bases, and the junction held 11 bases outside the gene matches. CDR1 is KGHSH, CDR2 LQKENI, per germline. This CDR3 is built from 17 residues. General study points: Blood also showed most of the thyroid clonotypes that were expanded above 0.001. The model forecast ophthalmopathy, anticipating it by a median approximately 6.1 months before onset.

Sequencing was done on a sample of blood. The TCR was taken from a woman under 30 with Graves' hyperthyroidism. The genes are TRBV18 and TRBJ2-3, with TRBD1 identical over 8 bases. The CDR3 DNA follows: TGTGCCAGCTCACCCCAGTTAGGGACAGGACCAACAGATACGCAGTATTTT. Protein product: CASSPQLGTGPTDTQYF.